The 3 T cell receptor beta chains below come from one sample, sequenced in a study of regulatory T cells in long-lasting Graves disease. HTBI primers from iRepertoire and Arm-PCR of CDR3 regions yielded the TCR beta libraries. MiXCR was run by TCRdb on the multiplex PCR reads, yielding one entry per CDR3 protein. The data contain approximately 300,000 distinct CDR3 sequences, about a sixth of them singletons. Time point of the sample: newly diagnosed GD, antithyroid drugs for less than 3 months. RNA from PBMCs was the source of the TCR library. This specimen was peripheral blood mononuclear cells (PBMCs), taken at new diagnosis, from a patient treated with antithyroid drugs. These receptors were collected from a female donor with Graves disease.

Many counts were recorded for this clonotype. This sequence joins TRBV30 and TRBJ2-1, with 16 bases fitting TRBD2. The CDR3 is 18 residues long. V lost 0 bases to trimming and J lost 2 bases; unmatched junction nucleotides: 4. The germline V gene encodes CDR1 GTSNPN and CDR2 SVGIG (reference sequence). The CDR3 sequence: CAWSVGLAGGLPYNEQFF. The CDR3 region has the DNA TGTGCCTGGAGTGTGGGACTAGCGGGAGGGCTCCCCTACAATGAGCAGTTCTTC.

The chain joins TRBV6-5 to TRBJ2-3, with D unclear. The CDR3 is 14 amino acids. Germline-derived CDR1 and CDR2 are MNHEY and SVGAGI. Trimming pared 3 bases from V and 8 bases from J, leaving 15 bases between. In DNA, the CDR3 is TGTGCCAGCAGTTATTTGGCAACATTGGGTACGCAGTATTTT. This gives the protein CASSYLATLGTQYF.

The table lists this clonotype with many counts. This chain uses TRBV6-9 with TRBJ2-7, with 7 bases that match TRBD1. Unmatched junction bases numbered 8, after V lost 3 bases and J lost 0 bases. Germline CDR1 and CDR2: MNHGY and SVAAGI. The CDR3 spans 16 residues. CDR3 bases: TGTGCCAGCAGTTACACCGATACAGGGGTCTCCTACGAGCAGTACTTC. It specifies CASSYTDTGVSYEQYF.